Only a few counts were recorded for the clone carrying this T cell receptor beta chain. Antigen: not known. These data originate in a study of vaccination and CD4 T cells after COVID-19. Sequenced with the Oncomine TCR Beta short-read assay was DNA taken from cultured CD4+ T cells. TCRdb analysed the PCR reads with MiXCR anew, one entry per CDR3 protein. The table shows approximately 12,000 distinct CDR3 sequences, with approximately 64% occurring only once. The treatment was: roughly ten-day PBMC culture with coronavirus spike peptide pools or control peptides (ViraFEST assay). This CDR3 contains 16 residues. The V and J ends lost 6 bases and 1 base respectively, with 15 bases between them. Germline assignment: CDR1 ENHRY and CDR2 SYGVKD.

This clonotype was sampled from a human donor who had recovered from COVID-19. Input material: CD4+ T cells from blood, cultured in vitro. This rearrangement joins TRBV10-3 to TRBJ2-2, with D perhaps matching TRBD1 (5 bases). The CDR3 loop reads CAISGSGIENTGELFF. The CDR3 DNA sequence: TGTGCCATCAGCGGATCAGGGATAGAGAACACCGGGGAGCTGTTTTTT.